The 28 T cell receptor beta chains given below trace back to one sample, sequenced in a study of neurological immune-mediated disorders. One entry per CDR3 protein, called by TCRdb with MiXCR from the 5' RACE reads. The sample consists of around 50,000 distinct CDR3 sequences, 3.5% of them appearing once. The sequencing input was PBMCs. The receptors were gathered from a woman aged 30 to 39 with multiple sclerosis.

This clonotype came up many times. DNA of the CDR3: TGTGCCAGCAGCCAAGTTTGGGGGTCCGGGGAGCTGTTTTTT. Translated: CASSQVWGSGELFF. The chain links TRBV3-1 to TRBJ2-2; either TRBD1 or TRBD2 may supply D (5 bases each). The CDR3 contains 14 residues. V lost 1 base and J 6 bases, leaving 9 bases between the germline ends. CDR1 and CDR2 from the germline V gene are LGHDT and YNNKEL (reference sequence).

This clonotype occurred many times. J is TRBJ2-7 and V is TRBV5-1; 11 bases are shared with TRBD2. This CDR3 contains 20 residues. Trimming cost V 0 bases and J 1 base; bases outside gene matches: 15. Germline lookup yields CDR1 SGHRS and CDR2 YFSETQ. The CDR3 here is CASSLVRASGRTTPSYEQYF. The DNA of the CDR3 is TGCGCCAGCAGCTTGGTTAGGGCTAGCGGGAGGACCACCCCTTCCTACGAGCAGTACTTC. The full variable domain, completed using reference TRBV5-1 and TRBJ2-7, is KAGVTQTPRYLIKTRGQQVTLSCSPISGHRSVSWYQQTPGQGLQFLFEYFSETQRNKGNFPGRFSGRQFSNSRSEMNVSTLELGDSALYLCASSLVRASGRTTPSYEQYFGPGTRLTVT.

This clonotype occurred many times. The gene calls are TRBV7-9 and TRBJ2-7; D gene uncertain. Trimming took off 1 base at V and 3 bases at J, with 4 bases between the two ends. CDR1 and CDR2 (germline): SEHNR, FQNEAQ (reference sequence). CDR3 length equals 12 residues. The DNA for the CDR3 is TGTGCCAGCAGCTTAGGGGACTACGAGCAGTACTTC. The encoded protein is CASSLGDYEQYF.

This clonotype was counted only a few times. At one end, the junction sequence differs from germline, possibly due to a read error. DNA for the CDR3: TGTGCCAGCAGTTACGACAGCAATCAGCCCCAGAATTTT. It codes for CASSYDSNQPQNF. The chain carries TRBV6-5 and TRBJ1-5; D is possibly TRBD1 (5 bases). Germline V gene data show CDR1 as MNHEY and CDR2 as SVGAGI. The CDR3 totals 13 residues.

This clonotype showed up many times. The chain recombines TRBV5-1 with TRBJ2-1; no reliable D call. CDR1 is SGHRS and CDR2 is YFSETQ in the germline V gene. V dropped 3 bases and J dropped 7 bases, with 11 bases sitting between them. This CDR3 region has 13 residues. In nucleotides, the CDR3 is TGCGCCAGCAGCTCGACCCCTTGGAATGAGCAGTTCTTC. It is translated as CASSSTPWNEQFF.

This clonotype has ten or more counts. This rearrangement joins TRBV7-2 to TRBJ2-1; 8 bases are shared with TRBD2. The germline gives CDR1 SGHTA, CDR2 FQGNSA. This CDR3 is 15 amino acids long. V shed 4 bases, J shed 12 bases, and the junction held 14 bases outside the gene matches. The CDR3 sequence is CASSSLAGQGGGQFF. The CDR3 DNA is TGTGCCAGCAGCTCCCTAGCGGGCCAAGGCGGGGGGCAGTTCTTC. The entire variable domain, with the rest obtained from reference TRBV7-2 and TRBJ2-1, is as follows: GAGVSQSPSNKVTEKGKDVELRCDPISGHTALYWYRQSLGQGLEFLIYFQGNSAPDKSGLPSDRFSAERTGGSVSTLTIQRTQQEDSAVYLCASSSLAGQGGGQFFGPGTRLTVL.

On this clonotype: A much larger clonotype is one base distant, so this may be a read error. Lacking the conserved final phenylalanine or tryptophan, this CDR3 likely reflects a read error. The chain joins TRBV7-2 to TRBJ2-5; 7 bases align to TRBD1. Germline-derived CDR1 and CDR2 are SGHTA and FQGNSA. The CDR3 spans 14 residues. V lost 2 bases to trimming and J lost 5 bases; unmatched junction nucleotides: 5. CDR3 protein: CASSLIGGRETQYC. CDR3 nucleotide sequence: TGTGCCAGCAGCTTAATAGGGGGCAGGGAGACCCAGTACTGC.

Remarks on this clonotype: The CDR3 carries no conserved terminal phenylalanine or tryptophan, so it likely arises from a read error. The chain uses TRBV4-1 and TRBJ2-7; weak D call: TRBD2 (5 bases). The CDR3 length is 13 residues. V shed 8 bases and J shed 3 bases, with 14 bases lying between them. Germline loops: CDR1 MGHRA, CDR2 YSYEKL. The chain's CDR3 is CASPLGVNYEQYN. CDR3 sequence (DNA): TGCGCCAGCCCCCTCGGGGTTAACTACGAGCAGTACAAC.

The chain uses TRBV12-3 or TRBV12-4 and TRBJ2-1, with 9 bases aligning to TRBD2. The trim removed 3 bases at V and 5 bases at J, leaving 8 bases unmatched. The CDR3 totals 16 residues. As DNA, the CDR3 is TGTGCCAGCAGTTTTGGGGGGCTAGCGGGAAACAATGAGCAGTTCTTC. This gives the protein CASSFGGLAGNNEQFF.

As concerns this clonotype: A much larger clone differs from this one at a single base, so this may be a read error. J is TRBJ1-5 and V is TRBV7-2; 11 bases are a match to TRBD1. The germline V gene has CDR1 SGHTA and CDR2 FQGNSA. Trimming at V came to 5 bases and at J to 4 bases, leaving 7 bases not matched to a gene. This CDR3 comprises 16 residues. The CDR3 region is CASSGDRGSSNQPQHF. CDR3 DNA sequence: TGTGCCAGCAGCGGGGACAGGGGGAGCAGTAATCAGCCCCAGCATTTT.

Ten or more counts support this clonotype. The chain joins TRBV28 to TRBJ2-2; 12 bases map to TRBD2. The CDR3 contains 17 residues. The germline V gene has CDR1 MDHEN and CDR2 SYDVKM. The V segment lost 1 base and the J segment 7 bases; nucleotides outside the gene matches: 7. CDR3 DNA: TGTGCCAGCAGTTTATTTAGGACTAGCGGGACCGGCGGGGAGCTGTTTTTT. It specifies CASSLFRTSGTGGELFF.

This clonotype has at least ten counts. The chain has TRBV7-2 and TRBJ2-1; 10 nucleotides line up with TRBD2. Trimming took 1 base from V and 0 from J; bases not matched to a gene: 3. This CDR3 region has 17 residues. Germline assignment: CDR1 SGHTA and CDR2 FQGNSA. CDR3 DNA: TGTGCCAGCAGCTTAGGACTAGCGGGTTACTCCTACAATGAGCAGTTCTTC. Amino acids: CASSLGLAGYSYNEQFF.

This clonotype was seen only a few times. This rearrangement joins TRBV6-6 to TRBJ2-7, with TRBD2 matching over 13 bases. The V and J ends lost 5 bases and 1 base, in that order; junction bases with no gene match: 2. The CDR3 has 15 residues. The V gene's germline CDR1 is MNHNY and CDR2 SVGAGI (reference sequence). CDR3 bases: TGTGCCAGCAGTGAGACTAGCGGGGGGTCCTACGAGCAGTACTTC. It encodes CASSETSGGSYEQYF.

This clonotype was seen at least ten times. The chain couples TRBV5-1 to TRBJ2-3; D is undetermined. The CDR3 length is 14 residues. V was pared by 1 base and J by 0 bases, with 6 bases between. Germline-derived CDR1 and CDR2 are SGHRS and YFSETQ. The CDR3 DNA reads TGCGCCAGCAGCTTGACAGCTAGCACAGATACGCAGTATTTT. Residues: CASSLTASTDTQYF.

This clonotype appeared a few times. This is likely a read error, given that the CDR3 carries no conserved phenylalanine or tryptophan at its end. The chain links TRBV5-1 to TRBJ2-5; unclear D gene. The CDR3 sequence is 13 residues long. Trimming removed 2 bases at V and 2 bases at J, with 7 bases between. CDR1 SGHRS and CDR2 YFSETQ come from the germline V gene. The CDR3 reads CASSFGLQETQYC. The DNA of the CDR3 is TGCGCCAGCAGCTTTGGGCTACAAGAGACCCAGTACTGC.

Many counts were recorded for this clonotype. This chain uses TRBV21-1 with TRBJ1-6. TRBV21-1 is assigned pseudogene status. The CDR3 consists of 15 residues. CDR3 sequence reads: CASLRILKWGSPLNF. In DNA, the CDR3 is TGTGCCAGCCTTAGGATCCTAAAGTGGGGTTCACCCCTCAACTTT.

The genes are TRBV20-1 and TRBJ2-3, with 7 bases fitting TRBD2. V shed 6 bases and J 2 bases; nucleotides not matched to a gene: 14. The CDR3 has 16 amino acids. Germline loops: CDR1 DFQATT, CDR2 SNEGSKA (reference sequence). CDR3 sequence reads: CSADLSLAGLTDTQYF. Written as DNA, the CDR3 is TGCAGTGCAGACTTATCTTTAGCGGGCCTCACAGATACGCAGTATTTT.

This clonotype was counted ten times or more. The chain uses TRBV5-1 and TRBJ2-5; tentative D call: TRBD1 (6 bases). CDR3 length: 12 residues. Trimming pared 3 bases from V and 5 bases from J, leaving 8 bases between. Germline CDR1 reads SGHRS; CDR2 reads YFSETQ. The CDR3 reads CASSWGQETQYF. As DNA, the CDR3 is TGCGCCAGCAGCTGGGGGCAGGAGACCCAGTACTTC.

This clonotype was observed at least ten times. The chain carries TRBV4-2 and TRBJ2-3, with 10 bases fitting TRBD2. The V gene end was trimmed by 0 bases and the J gene end by 6 bases; junction bases not matched to a gene: 12. CDR3 length: 18 residues. Germline V gives CDR1 LGHNA, CDR2 YNFKEQ. CDR3 coding DNA: TGTGCCAGCAGCCAAGAACCTAGCGGGAGCCCCGGGGCGGATACGCAGTATTTT. Protein product: CASSQEPSGSPGADTQYF.

This clonotype was picked up a small number of times. V gene TRBV9 combines with J gene TRBJ1-1; 7 bases align to TRBD1. This CDR3 has 15 amino acids. Per germline, CDR1 SGDLS and CDR2 YYNGEE. J was trimmed by 4 bases and V by 4 bases; bases with no gene match: 10. Here the CDR3 reads CASSTGTGVGTEAFF. The CDR3, as DNA: TGTGCCAGCAGCACAGGTACAGGGGTAGGCACTGAAGCTTTCTTT.

The table lists this clonotype with many counts. The V call is TRBV5-1, the J call TRBJ2-1, with D unresolved. The CDR3 loop spans 13 amino acids. From germline, CDR1 is SGHRS and CDR2 YFSETQ. The V end lost 4 bases, the J end lost 5 bases, and 10 bases lay between the germline ends. The chain's CDR3 is CASSPSRNNEQFF. DNA of the CDR3: TGCGCCAGCAGCCCGTCTCGTAACAATGAGCAGTTCTTC.

The V gene is TRBV5-1, the J gene TRBJ2-7; D possibly uses TRBD1 or TRBD2 (5 bases each). The CDR3 consists of 13 residues. V was cut by 4 bases and J by 6 bases, with 14 bases left in between. Germline lookup yields CDR1 SGHRS and CDR2 YFSETQ. The CDR3 loop reads CASSPGRPAEQYF. CDR3 sequence (DNA): TGCGCCAGCAGCCCGGGACGCCCCGCCGAGCAGTACTTC.

This clonotype was observed a few times. The V call is TRBV4-2, the J call TRBJ2-2, with D possibly matching TRBD2 (6 bases). V was shortened by 1 base and J by 5 bases, with 17 bases between the two germline ends. CDR1 is LGHNA and CDR2 is YNFKEQ in the germline V gene. CDR3 length equals 17 residues. CDR3 residues: CASSQVEGRGGTGELFF. The CDR3 nucleotides are TGTGCCAGCAGCCAAGTGGAGGGACGCGGAGGGACCGGGGAGCTGTTTTTT.

The sample holds many counts of this clonotype. V and J are TRBV20-1 and TRBJ2-2, with D possibly TRBD1 on 6 matching bases. CDR1 DFQATT and CDR2 SNEGSKA come from the germline V gene (reference sequence). Trimming stripped 3 bases from V and 3 bases from J, with 14 bases between. The CDR3 has 15 amino acids. This CDR3 reads CSASSGGTYTGELFF. The CDR3 nucleotides read TGCAGTGCTAGTTCCGGTGGGACATACACCGGGGAGCTGTTTTTT.

This clonotype was recorded at least ten times. V and J are TRBV5-1 and TRBJ1-2; D is unresolved. Germline V gene lookup returns CDR1 SGHRS and CDR2 YFSETQ. The CDR3 contains 13 residues. With 0 bases removed from V and 2 bases from J, the gap between germline ends came to 5 bases. This chain's CDR3 is CASSLGRNYGYTF. The CDR3 nucleotides read TGCGCCAGCAGCTTGGGACGGAACTATGGCTACACCTTC.

This clonotype was found many times. This sequence joins TRBV12-3 or TRBV12-4 and TRBJ2-2; 7 nucleotides match TRBD2. V was pared by 3 bases and J by 5 bases, with 6 bases of the junction left unmatched. There are 15 residues in the CDR3. The CDR3 sequence: CASSLRGRKTGELFF. The CDR3 nucleotides are TGTGCCAGCAGTTTGCGCGGGAGAAAGACCGGGGAGCTGTTTTTT.

This clonotype has ten or more counts. The V call is TRBV7-6, the J call TRBJ1-3, with a weak D call TRBD1 (5 bases). The CDR3 contains 14 residues. V was pared by 2 bases and J by 3 bases, with 8 bases between. CDR1 and CDR2 from the germline V gene are SGHVS and FNYEAQ. The CDR3 sequence: CASSLRDGGNTIYF. For the CDR3, the DNA is TGTGCCAGCAGCTTACGGGACGGTGGAAACACCATATATTTT.

This clonotype was detected ten times or more. V usage is TRBV4-1 and J usage is TRBJ2-3, with D perhaps TRBD1 (5 bases). Trimming took 0 bases from V and 0 from J, leaving 19 bases between them. The CDR3 runs to 19 residues. Germline CDR1 and CDR2: MGHRA and YSYEKL. The CDR3 nucleotides read TGCGCCAGCAGCCAAGATGGAAGGGGCGCGGCCACCAGCACAGATACGCAGTATTTT. It translates to CASSQDGRGAATSTDTQYF.